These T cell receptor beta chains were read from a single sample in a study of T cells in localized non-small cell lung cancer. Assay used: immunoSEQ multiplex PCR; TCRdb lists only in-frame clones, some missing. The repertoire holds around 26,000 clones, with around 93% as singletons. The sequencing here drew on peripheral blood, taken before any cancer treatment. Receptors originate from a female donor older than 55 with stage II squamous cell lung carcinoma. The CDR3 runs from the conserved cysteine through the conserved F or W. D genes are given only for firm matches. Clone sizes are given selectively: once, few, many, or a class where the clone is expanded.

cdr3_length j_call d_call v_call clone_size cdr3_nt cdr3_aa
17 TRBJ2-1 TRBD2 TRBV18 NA TGTGCCAGCTCACAACTACTGACTAGCGGGGGCGGCAATGAGCAGTTCTTC CASSQLLTSGGGNEQFF
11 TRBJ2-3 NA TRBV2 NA TGTGCCAGCAGCCCCGGGACTTTTTTGTATTTT CASSPGTFLYF
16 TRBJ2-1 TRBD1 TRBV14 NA TGTGCCAGCAGCCAAGGCGTCAGGGGGTTCTACAATGAGCAGTTCTTC CASSQGVRGFYNEQFF
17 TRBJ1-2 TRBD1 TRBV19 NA TGTGCCAGTAGTGAACTACGACAGGGTCCTGGCGACTATGGCTACACCTTC CASSELRQGPGDYGYTF
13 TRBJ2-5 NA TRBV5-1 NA TGCGCCAGCAGCTTAGGGGTCCAAGAGACCCAGTACTTC CASSLGVQETQYF
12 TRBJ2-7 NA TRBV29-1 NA TGCAGCGTTGGGAATAGGAACTACGAGCAGTACTTC CSVGNRNYEQYF
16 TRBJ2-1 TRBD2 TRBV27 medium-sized TGTGCCAGCACCAACGGGGCGGGAGGGTATTACAATGAGCAGTTCTTC CASTNGAGGYYNEQFF
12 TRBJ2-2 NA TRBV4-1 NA TGCGCCAGCAGCCCCAGGGGCGGGGAGCTGTTTTTT CASSPRGGELFF
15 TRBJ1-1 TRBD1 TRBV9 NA TGTGCCAGCAGCAGAAGCCAACAGGGGCTCACTGAAGCTTTCTTT CASSRSQQGLTEAFF
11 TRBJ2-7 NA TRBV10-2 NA TGCGCCAGCAGTCGGGCTTACGAGCAGTACTTC CASSRAYEQYF
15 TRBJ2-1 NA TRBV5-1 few TGCGCCAGCAGCCACGCCGAGCGGGCCTACAATGAGCAGTTCTTC CASSHAERAYNEQFF
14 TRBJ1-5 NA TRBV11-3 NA TGTGCCAGCAGCCCACCAACGGGTGAGGTGACCCAGCATTTT CASSPPTGEVTQHF
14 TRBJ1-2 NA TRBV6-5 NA TGTGCCAGCGGGGGGAGGGGCTACAACTATGGCTACACCTTC CASGGRGYNYGYTF
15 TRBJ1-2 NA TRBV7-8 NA TGTGCCAGCAGCTTCCAGGCAGGTCCGGACTATGGCTACACCTTC CASSFQAGPDYGYTF
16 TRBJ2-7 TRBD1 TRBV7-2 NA TGTGCCAGCAGCTTCCGAGGACAGGTCCTCTCCTACGAGCAGTACTTC CASSFRGQVLSYEQYF
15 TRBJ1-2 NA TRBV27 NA TGTGCCAGCAGTAGCACGGGGGTTCCCTTTTATGGCTACACCTTC CASSSTGVPFYGYTF
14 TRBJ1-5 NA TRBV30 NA TGTGCCTGGAGGACCGGGTCTAGCAATCAGCCCCAGCATTTT CAWRTGSSNQPQHF
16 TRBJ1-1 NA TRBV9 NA TGTGCCAGCACCCGCTTGGGGGAGGTGGGGGGCACTGAAGCTTTCTTT CASTRLGEVGGTEAFF
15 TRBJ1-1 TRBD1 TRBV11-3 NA TGTGCCAGCAGCTTACGGGGACAGCAGAACACTGAAGCTTTCTTT CASSLRGQQNTEAFF
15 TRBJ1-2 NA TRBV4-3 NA TGCGCCAGCAGCCTGACATATGGCGGAAACTATGGCTACACTTTC CASSLTYGGNYGYTF
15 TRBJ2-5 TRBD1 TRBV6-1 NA TGTGCCAGCAGAGACAGAGGGGGCTTGAGGGAGACCCAGTACTTC CASRDRGGLRETQYF
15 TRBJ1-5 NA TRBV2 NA TGTGCCAGCAGTCCCGATGCCGGGAGGGATCAGCCCCAGCATTTT CASSPDAGRDQPQHF
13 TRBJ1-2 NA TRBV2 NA TGTGCCAGCATAGTTTCGATCGGATCTGGCTACACCTTC CASIVSIGSGYTF
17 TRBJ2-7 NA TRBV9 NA TGTGCCAGCAGCGTAGGGCAGGACCGAACTTACGCGGGAGAGCAGTACTTC CASSVGQDRTYAGEQYF
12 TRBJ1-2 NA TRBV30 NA TGTGCCTGGAGCGCCACTAACTATGGCTACACCTTC CAWSATNYGYTF
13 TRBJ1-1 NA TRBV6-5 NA TGTGCCAGCAGTTACTCGAAGGGGCTCGAAGCTTTCTTT CASSYSKGLEAFF
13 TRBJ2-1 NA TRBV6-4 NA TGTGCCAGCAGCTTCTCCCTCTCGGATGAGCAGTTCTTC CASSFSLSDEQFF
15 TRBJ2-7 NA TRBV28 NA TGTGCCAGCAGAACTCGCGAACACTGGTTCTACGAGCAGTACTTC CASRTREHWFYEQYF
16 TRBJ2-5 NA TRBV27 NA TGTGCCAGCAGTTTAAGATCAGGGGCGCAGGGAGAGACCCAGTACTTC CASSLRSGAQGETQYF
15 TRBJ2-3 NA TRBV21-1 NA TGTGCCAGCAGTAGACTAAGCGGGGGAGCAGATACGCAGTATTTT CASSRLSGGADTQYF
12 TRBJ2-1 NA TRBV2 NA TGTGCCAGCAGGGAAGGGGTCTACGAGCAGTTCTTC CASREGVYEQFF
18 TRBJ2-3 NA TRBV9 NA TGTGCCAGCAGCGTAGGCCCTAGTGGGCGGGGAATCACAGATACGCAGTATTTT CASSVGPSGRGITDTQYF
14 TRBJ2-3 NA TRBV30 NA TGTGCCTGGAGTGTGGGGACGAGCACAGATACGCAGTATTTT CAWSVGTSTDTQYF
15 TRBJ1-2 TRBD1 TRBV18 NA TGTGCCAGCTCACCAATGACAGGGAACGGCTATGGCTACACCTTC CASSPMTGNGYGYTF
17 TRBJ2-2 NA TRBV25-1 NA TGTGCCAGCAGTGAATTGGATCCCGGCAGGAACACCGGGGAGCTGTTTTTT CASSELDPGRNTGELFF
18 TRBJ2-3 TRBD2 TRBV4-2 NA TGTGCCAGCAGCCAATTGTCTAGCGGGGGCTCTAGCACAGATACGCAGTATTTT CASSQLSSGGSSTDTQYF
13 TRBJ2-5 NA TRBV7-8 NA TGTGCCAGCAGCTTAGGCGGGACCGAGACCCAGTACTTC CASSLGGTETQYF
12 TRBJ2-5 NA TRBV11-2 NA TGTGCCAGCAGCTTGAACCAAGAGACCCAGTACTTC CASSLNQETQYF
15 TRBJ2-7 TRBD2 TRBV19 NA TGTGCCAGTAGTATACCCGGGAGGAGCACCTACGAGCAGTACTTC CASSIPGRSTYEQYF
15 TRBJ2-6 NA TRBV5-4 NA TGTGCCAGCAGCTTGGGGCCCTCTGGGGCCAACGTCCTGGCTTTC CASSLGPSGANVLAF
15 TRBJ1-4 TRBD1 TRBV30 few TGTGCCTGGAGTAGACCGTGGGACAGTAATGAAAAACTGTTTTTT CAWSRPWDSNEKLFF
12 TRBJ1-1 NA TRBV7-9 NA TGTGCCAGCAGCCACCGCCACACTGAAGCTTTCTTT CASSHRHTEAFF
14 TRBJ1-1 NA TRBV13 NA TGTGCCAGCAGCCCAAGGATCCTGAACACTGAAGCTTTCTTT CASSPRILNTEAFF
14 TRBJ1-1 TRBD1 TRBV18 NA TGTGCCAGCTCACCAGCGGAGGGGGCCACTGAAGCTTTCTTT CASSPAEGATEAFF
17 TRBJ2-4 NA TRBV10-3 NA TGTGCCATCAGTGATCCCCCGGGGCAGAAAGCCAAAAACATTCAGTACTTC CAISDPPGQKAKNIQYF
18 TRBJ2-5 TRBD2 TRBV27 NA TGTGCCAGCAGTTTAACTAGCGGGAGGTGGAATGGGCAAGAGACCCAGTACTTC CASSLTSGRWNGQETQYF
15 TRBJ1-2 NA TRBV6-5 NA TGTGCCAGCAGTTACCAACAGGGTACAAACTATGGCTACACCTTC CASSYQQGTNYGYTF
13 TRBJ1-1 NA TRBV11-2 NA TGTGCCAGCAGCCTAAGGTTGGGGATTGAAGCTTTCTTT CASSLRLGIEAFF
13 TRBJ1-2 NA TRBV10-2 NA TGCGCCAGCAAGTGGGGGGGAGACTATGGCTACACCTTC CASKWGGDYGYTF
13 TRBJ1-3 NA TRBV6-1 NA TGTGCCAGCAGTGAACTCCCTGGAAACACCATATATTTT CASSELPGNTIYF
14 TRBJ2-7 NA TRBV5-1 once TGCGCCAGCAGCTTGAACTCCGGGCCATACGAGCAGTACTTC CASSLNSGPYEQYF
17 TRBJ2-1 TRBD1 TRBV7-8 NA TGTGCCAGCAGCTTAGCCCCCCTCGGACAGGGGTTTGGTGAGCAGTTCTTC CASSLAPLGQGFGEQFF